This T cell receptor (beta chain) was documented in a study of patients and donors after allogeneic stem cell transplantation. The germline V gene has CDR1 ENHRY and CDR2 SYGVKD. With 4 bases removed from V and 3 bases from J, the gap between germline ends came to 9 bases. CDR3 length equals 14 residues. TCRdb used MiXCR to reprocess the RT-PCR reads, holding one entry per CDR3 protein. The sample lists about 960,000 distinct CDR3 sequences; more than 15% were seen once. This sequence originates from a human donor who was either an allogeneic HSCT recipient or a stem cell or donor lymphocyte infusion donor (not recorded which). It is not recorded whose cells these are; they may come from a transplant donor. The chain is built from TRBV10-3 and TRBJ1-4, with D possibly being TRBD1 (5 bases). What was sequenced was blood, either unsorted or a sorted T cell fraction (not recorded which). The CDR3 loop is CAISGGRPNEKLFF. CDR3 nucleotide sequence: TGTGCCATCAGTGGGGGCAGACCTAATGAAAAACTGTTTTTT.